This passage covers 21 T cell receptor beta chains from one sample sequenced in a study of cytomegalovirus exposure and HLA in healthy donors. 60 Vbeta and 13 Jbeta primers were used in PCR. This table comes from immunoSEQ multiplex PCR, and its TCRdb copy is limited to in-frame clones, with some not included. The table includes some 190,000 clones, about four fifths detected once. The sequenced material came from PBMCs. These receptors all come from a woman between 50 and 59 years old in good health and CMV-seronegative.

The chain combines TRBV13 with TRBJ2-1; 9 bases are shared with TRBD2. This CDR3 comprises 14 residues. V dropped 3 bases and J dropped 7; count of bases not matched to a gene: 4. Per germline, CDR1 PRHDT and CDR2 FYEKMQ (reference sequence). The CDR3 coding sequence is TGTGCCAGCAGCTTTAGCGGGAGAAGGAATGAGCAGTTCTTC. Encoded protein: CASSFSGRRNEQFF.

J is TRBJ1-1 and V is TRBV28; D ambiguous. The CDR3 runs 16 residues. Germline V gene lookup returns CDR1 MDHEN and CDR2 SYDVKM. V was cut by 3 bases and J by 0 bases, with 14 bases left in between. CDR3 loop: CASSFKAGEVNTEAFF. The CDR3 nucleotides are TGTGCCAGCAGTTTTAAAGCGGGAGAGGTGAACACTGAAGCTTTCTTT.

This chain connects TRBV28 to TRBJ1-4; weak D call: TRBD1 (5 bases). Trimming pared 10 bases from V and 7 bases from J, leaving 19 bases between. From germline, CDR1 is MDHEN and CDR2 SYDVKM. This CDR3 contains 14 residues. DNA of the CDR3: TGTGCCACCTCAGTTACAGGAGGGTTTGAAAAACTGTTTTTT. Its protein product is CATSVTGGFEKLFF. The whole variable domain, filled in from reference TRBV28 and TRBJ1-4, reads DVKVTQSSRYLVKRTGEKVFLECVQDMDHENMFWYRQDPGLGLRLIYFSYDVKMKEKGDIPEGYSVSREKKERFSLILESASTNQTSMYLCATSVTGGFEKLFFGSGTQLSVL.

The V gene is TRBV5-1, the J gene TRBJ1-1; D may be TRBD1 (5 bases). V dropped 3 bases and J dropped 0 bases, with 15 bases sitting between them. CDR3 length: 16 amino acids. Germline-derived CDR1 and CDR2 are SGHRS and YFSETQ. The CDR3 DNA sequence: TGCGCCAGCAGCTCCAGGGCGGGGGGTATGAACACTGAAGCTTTCTTT. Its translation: CASSSRAGGMNTEAFF. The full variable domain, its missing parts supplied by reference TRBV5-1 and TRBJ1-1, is KAGVTQTPRYLIKTRGQQVTLSCSPISGHRSVSWYQQTPGQGLQFLFEYFSETQRNKGNFPGRFSGRQFSNSRSEMNVSTLELGDSALYLCASSSRAGGMNTEAFFGQGTRLTVV.

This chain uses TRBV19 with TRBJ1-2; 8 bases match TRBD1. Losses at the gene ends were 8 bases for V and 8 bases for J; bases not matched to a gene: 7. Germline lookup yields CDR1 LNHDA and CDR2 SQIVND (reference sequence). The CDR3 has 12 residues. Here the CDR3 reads CASFAGGRGYTF. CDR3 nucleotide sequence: TGTGCCAGTTTTGCAGGGGGCAGAGGCTACACCTTC.

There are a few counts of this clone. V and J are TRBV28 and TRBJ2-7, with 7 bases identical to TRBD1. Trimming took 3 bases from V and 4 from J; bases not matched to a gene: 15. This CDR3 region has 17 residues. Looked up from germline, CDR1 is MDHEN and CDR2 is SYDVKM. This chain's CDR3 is CASSLRLGQVGLYEQYF. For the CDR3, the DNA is TGTGCCAGCAGTTTGCGCCTCGGACAGGTCGGGCTTTACGAGCAGTACTTC.

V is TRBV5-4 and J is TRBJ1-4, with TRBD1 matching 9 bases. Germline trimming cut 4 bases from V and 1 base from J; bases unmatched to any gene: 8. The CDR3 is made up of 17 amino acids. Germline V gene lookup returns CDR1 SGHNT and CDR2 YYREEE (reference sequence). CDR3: CASSPGQGFGTNEKLFF. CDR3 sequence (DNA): TGTGCCAGCAGCCCGGGACAGGGTTTCGGAACTAATGAAAAACTGTTTTTT.

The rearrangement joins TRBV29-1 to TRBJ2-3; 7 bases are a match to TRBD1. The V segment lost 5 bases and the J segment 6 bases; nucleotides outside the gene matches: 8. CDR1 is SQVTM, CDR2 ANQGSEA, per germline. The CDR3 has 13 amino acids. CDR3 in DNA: TGCAGCGTTCGGGCAGGGGGTCGCGATACGCAGTATTTT. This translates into CSVRAGGRDTQYF.

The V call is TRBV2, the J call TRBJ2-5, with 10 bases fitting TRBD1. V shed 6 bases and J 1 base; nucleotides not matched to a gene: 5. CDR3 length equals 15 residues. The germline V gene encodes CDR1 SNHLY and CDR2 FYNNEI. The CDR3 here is CASSPGQGGQETQYF. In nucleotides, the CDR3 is TGTGCCAGCAGCCCAGGACAGGGGGGCCAAGAGACCCAGTACTTC. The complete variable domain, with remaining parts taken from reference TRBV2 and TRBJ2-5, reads EPEVTQTPSHQVTQMGQEVILRCVPISNHLYFYWYRQILGQKVEFLVSFYNNEISEKSEIFDDQFSVERPDGSNFTLKIRSTKLEDSAMYFCASSPGQGGQETQYFGPGTRLLVL.

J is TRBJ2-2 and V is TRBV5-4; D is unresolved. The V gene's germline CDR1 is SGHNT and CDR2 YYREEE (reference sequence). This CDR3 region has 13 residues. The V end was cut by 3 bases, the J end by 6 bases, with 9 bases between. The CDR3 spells CASSYSRPGELFF. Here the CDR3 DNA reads TGTGCCAGCAGCTACTCGAGGCCCGGGGAGCTGTTTTTT.

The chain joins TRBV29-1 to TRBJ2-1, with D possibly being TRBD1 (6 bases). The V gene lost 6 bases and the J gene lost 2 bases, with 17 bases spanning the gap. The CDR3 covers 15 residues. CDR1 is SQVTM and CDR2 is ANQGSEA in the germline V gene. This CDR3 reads CSVLRGQITYNEQFF. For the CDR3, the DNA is TGCAGCGTCTTAAGAGGACAGATAACCTACAATGAGCAGTTCTTC.

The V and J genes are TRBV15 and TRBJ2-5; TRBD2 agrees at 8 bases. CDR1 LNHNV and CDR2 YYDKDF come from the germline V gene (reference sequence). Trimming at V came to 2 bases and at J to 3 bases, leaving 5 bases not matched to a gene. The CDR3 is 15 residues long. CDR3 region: CATSRRGGQEETQYF. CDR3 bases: TGTGCCACCAGCAGACGCGGGGGGCAGGAAGAGACCCAGTACTTC.

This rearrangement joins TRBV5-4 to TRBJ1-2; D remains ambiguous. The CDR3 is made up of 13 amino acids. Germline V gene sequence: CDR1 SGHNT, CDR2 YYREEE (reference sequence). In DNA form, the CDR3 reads TGTGTTTCAAGAGGAGGTACTAACTATGGCTACACCTTC. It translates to CVSRGGTNYGYTF.

CDR3 sequence: CASSLKQGYEQYF. CDR3 DNA: TGCGCCAGCAGCTTGAAACAGGGGTACGAGCAGTACTTC. The J gene is TRBJ2-7, the V gene TRBV5-1; the match to TRBD1 covers 7 bases. The length of the CDR3 is 13 residues. CDR1 and CDR2 (germline): SGHRS, YFSETQ. The V segment lost 1 base and the J segment 4 bases; nucleotides outside the gene matches: 2.

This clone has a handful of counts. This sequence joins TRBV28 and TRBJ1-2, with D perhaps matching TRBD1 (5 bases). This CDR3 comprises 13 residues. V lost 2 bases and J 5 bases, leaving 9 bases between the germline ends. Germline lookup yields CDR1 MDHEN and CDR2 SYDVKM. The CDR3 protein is CASSLQGPYGYTF. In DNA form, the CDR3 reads TGTGCCAGCAGTTTACAGGGTCCTTATGGCTACACCTTC.

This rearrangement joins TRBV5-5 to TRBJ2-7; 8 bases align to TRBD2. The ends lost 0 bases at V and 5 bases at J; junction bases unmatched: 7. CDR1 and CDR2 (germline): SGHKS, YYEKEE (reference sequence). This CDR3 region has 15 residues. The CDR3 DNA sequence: TGTGCCAGCAGCTTGGGAACGGGAGGGATCCACGAGCAGTACTTC. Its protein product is CASSLGTGGIHEQYF.

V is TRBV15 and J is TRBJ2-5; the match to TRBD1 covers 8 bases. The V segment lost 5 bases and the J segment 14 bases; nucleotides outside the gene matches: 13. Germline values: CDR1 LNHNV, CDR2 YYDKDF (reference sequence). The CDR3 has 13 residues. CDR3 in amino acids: CATSGYRGAGGYF. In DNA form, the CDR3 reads TGTGCCACCAGCGGTTACAGGGGGGCCGGGGGTTACTTC.

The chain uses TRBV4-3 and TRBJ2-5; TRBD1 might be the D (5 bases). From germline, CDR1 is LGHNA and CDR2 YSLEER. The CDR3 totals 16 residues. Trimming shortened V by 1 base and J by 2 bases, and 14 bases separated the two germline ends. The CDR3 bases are TGCGCCAGCAGCCAAGTCGCAGGGCCCCGTCAAGAGACCCAGTACTTC. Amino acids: CASSQVAGPRQETQYF.

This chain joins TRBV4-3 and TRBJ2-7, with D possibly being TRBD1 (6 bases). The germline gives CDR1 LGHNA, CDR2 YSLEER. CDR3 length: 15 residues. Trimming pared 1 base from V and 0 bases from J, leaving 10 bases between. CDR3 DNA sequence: TGCGCCAGCAGCCAAGGTAGGACAGACTCCTACGAGCAGTACTTC. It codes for CASSQGRTDSYEQYF.

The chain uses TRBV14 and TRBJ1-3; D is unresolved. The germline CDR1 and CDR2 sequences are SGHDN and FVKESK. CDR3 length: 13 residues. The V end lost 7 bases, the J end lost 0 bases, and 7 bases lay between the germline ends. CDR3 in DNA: TGTGCCAGCAATCCAGGCTCTGGAAACACCATATATTTT. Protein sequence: CASNPGSGNTIYF.

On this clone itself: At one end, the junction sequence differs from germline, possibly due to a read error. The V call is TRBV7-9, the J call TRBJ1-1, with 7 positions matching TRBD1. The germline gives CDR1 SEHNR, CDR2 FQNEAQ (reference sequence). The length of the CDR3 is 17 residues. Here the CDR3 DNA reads TGTTCCAGCAGCCTCGGCAAAGGGGGCCTTATGAACACTGAAGCTTTCTTT. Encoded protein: CSSSLGKGGLMNTEAFF. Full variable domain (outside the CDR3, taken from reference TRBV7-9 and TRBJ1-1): DTGVSQNPRHKITKRGQNVTFRCDPISEHNRLYWYRQTLGQGPEFLTYFQNEAQLEKSRLLSDRFSAERPKGSFSTLEIQRTEQGDSAMYLCSSSLGKGGLMNTEAFFGQGTRLTVV.